This record looks at one TCR beta chain sequence and its context. V lost 1 base and J 2 bases, leaving 13 bases between the germline ends. From germline, CDR1 is SGHDN and CDR2 FVKESK. This CDR3 contains 16 residues. The sample is drawn from a study of PD-1 blockade in mismatch repair-deficient tumors. Study information: All were previously treated, progressing patients with eleven to twelve mismatch repair-deficient cancer types.

Sequencing used immunoSEQ multiplex PCR; TCRdb keeps in-frame clones, though not all of them. The data contain roughly 34,000 clones, 75% to 90% of them seen just once; the ten biggest clones take up 3% to 4%. This specimen was PBMCs, taken around 6 weeks after starting pembrolizumab. The rearrangement uses TRBV14 and TRBJ2-3; D may be TRBD1 (5 bases). The receptor was isolated from an adult with mismatch repair-deficient cancer. The CDR3 DNA follows: TGTGCCAGCAGCCAAGGAAGGGCCAGGGACACAGATACGCAGTATTTT. This gives the protein CASSQGRARDTDTQYF.